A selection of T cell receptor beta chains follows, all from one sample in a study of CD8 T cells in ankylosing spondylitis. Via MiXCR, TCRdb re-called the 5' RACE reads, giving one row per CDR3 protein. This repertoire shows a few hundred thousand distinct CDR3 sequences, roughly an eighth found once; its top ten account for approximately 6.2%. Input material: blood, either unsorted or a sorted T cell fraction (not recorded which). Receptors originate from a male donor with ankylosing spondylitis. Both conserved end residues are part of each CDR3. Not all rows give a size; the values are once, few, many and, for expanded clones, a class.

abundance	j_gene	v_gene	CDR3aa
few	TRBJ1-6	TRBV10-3	CAISRDRGNSPLHF
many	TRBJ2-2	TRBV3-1	CASSPELAEVMVGELFF
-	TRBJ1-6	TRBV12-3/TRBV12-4	CASSSADRGYNSPLHF
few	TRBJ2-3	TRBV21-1	CASSKKDKGYICTDTQYF
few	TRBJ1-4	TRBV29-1	CSVGAANEKLFF
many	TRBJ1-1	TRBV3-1	CASSQDGNTEAFF
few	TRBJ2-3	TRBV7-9	CASSRDRTGYTDTQYF
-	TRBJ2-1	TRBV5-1	CASSLAEGGVQFF
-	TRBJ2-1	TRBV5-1	CASTPGAGFLNEQFF
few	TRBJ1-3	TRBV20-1	CSAFDRANTIYF
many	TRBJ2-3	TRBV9	CASSPRTGGAGDTQYF
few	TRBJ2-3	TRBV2	CASSDSADTQYF
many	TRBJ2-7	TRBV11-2	CASSVGTTYEQYF
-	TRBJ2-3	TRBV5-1	CASGTGLAVDTQYF
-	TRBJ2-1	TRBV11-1	CASSPLGLAGGASPGEQFF
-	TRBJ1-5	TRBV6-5	CASSYREGVAAQHF
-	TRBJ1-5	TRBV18	CASSSDRGATQPQHF
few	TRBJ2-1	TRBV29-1	CSVSRPSSYNEQFF
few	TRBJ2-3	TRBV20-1	CSARAGNSDTQYF
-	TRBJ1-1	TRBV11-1	CASSFRQVGDEAFF
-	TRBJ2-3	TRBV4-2	CASSQDFTDTQYF
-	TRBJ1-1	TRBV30	CAWSHDRVNTEAFF
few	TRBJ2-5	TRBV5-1	CASSSPGLPQETQYF
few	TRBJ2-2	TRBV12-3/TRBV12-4	CASGQTNTGDLFF
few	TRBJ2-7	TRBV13	CASSLAASGIYEQYF
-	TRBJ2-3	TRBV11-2	CASSVSGRASADTQYF
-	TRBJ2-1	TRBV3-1	CATSHPVGSGTNYNEQFF
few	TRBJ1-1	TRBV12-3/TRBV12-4	CASARGAYTEAFF
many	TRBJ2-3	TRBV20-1	CSASSTDTQYF
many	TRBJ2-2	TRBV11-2	CASSLWGRGTGELFF
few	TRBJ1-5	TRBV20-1	CSALRSGGSNQPQHF
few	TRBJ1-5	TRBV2	CASSEWTATYQPQHF
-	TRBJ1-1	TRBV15	CATSRHRATEAFF
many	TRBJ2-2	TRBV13	CASSFLNTGELFF
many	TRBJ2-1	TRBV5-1	CASSLEGWKEQFF
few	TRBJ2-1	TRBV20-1	CSAFKDRGYDEQFF
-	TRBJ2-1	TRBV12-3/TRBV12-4	CASRGTLTRGWGEQFF
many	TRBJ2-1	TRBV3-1	CASSQALYNEQFF
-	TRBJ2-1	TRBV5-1	CASSLIVSGRDEQFF
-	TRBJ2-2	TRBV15	CATSRDTGELFF
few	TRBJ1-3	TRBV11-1	CASSLAAGTVHSGNTIYF
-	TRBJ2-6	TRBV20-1	CCAWDHRSSGANVLTF
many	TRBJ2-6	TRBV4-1	CASSPSSTSGTGANVLTF
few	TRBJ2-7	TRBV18	CASSPLPRTGGSEQYF